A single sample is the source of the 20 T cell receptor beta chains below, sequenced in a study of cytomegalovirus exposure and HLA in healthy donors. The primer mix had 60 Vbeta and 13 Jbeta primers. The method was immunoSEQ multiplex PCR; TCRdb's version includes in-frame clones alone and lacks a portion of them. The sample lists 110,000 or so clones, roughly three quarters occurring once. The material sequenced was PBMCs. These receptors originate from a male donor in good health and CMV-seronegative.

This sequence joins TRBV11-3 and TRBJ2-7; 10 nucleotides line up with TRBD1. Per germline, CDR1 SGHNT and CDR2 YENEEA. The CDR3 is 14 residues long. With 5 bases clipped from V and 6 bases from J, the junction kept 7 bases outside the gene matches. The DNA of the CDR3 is TGTGCCAGCAGCGACCGGGACAGGGGATCCGAGCAGTACTTC. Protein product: CASSDRDRGSEQYF.

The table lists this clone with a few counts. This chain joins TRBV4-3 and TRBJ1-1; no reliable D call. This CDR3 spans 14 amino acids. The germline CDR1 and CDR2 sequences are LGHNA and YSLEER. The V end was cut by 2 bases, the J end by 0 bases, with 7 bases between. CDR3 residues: CASSQFEVNTEAFF. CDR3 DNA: TGCGCCAGCAGCCAATTTGAGGTGAACACTGAAGCTTTCTTT.

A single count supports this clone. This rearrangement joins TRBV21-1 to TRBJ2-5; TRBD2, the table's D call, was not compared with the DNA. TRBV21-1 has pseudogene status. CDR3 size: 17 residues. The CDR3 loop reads CASSIHERQKEQETQYF. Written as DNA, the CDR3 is TGTGCCAGCAGCATACACGAGCGGCAGAAAGAGCAAGAGACCCAGTACTTC.

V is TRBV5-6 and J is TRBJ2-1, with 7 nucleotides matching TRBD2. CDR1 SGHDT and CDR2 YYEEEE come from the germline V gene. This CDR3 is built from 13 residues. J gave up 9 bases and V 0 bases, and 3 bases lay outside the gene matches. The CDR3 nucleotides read TGTGCCAGCAGCTTGGCTACTAGCGTTGAGCAGTTCTTC. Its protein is CASSLATSVEQFF.

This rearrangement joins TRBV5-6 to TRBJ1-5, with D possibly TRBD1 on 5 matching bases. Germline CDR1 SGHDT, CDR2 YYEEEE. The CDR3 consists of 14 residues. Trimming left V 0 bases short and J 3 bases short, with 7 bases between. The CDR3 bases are TGTGCCAGCAGCTTGGGACAGCACAATCAGCCCCAGCATTTT. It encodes CASSLGQHNQPQHF.

CDR3 DNA sequence: TGCGCCAGCAGCCCGGGACTAGCGGGCGGTACCGGGGAGCTGTTTTTT. It encodes CASSPGLAGGTGELFF. The chain combines TRBV5-1 with TRBJ2-2; TRBD2 matches at 12 bases. Germline V lookup: CDR1 SGHRS, CDR2 YFSETQ. The V segment lost 4 bases and the J segment 5 bases; nucleotides outside the gene matches: 6. CDR3 length: 16 amino acids.

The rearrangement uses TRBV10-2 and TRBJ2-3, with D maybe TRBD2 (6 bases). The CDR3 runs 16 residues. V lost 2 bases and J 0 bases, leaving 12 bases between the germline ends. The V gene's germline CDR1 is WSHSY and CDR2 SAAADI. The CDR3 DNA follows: TGCGCCAGCAGTGAGCTAGCGCCGACCAGCACAGATACGCAGTATTTT. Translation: CASSELAPTSTDTQYF.

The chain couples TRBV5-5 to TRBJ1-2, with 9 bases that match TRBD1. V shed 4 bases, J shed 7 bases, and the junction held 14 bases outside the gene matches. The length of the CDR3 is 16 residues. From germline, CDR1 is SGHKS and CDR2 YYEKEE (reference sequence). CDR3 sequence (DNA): TGTGCCAGCAGCCGGCCGCTTAGGGACAGGGCTCGTGGCTACACCTTC. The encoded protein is CASSRPLRDRARGYTF.

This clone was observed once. CDR3 protein: CASSIVNEQFF. The CDR3 DNA reads as TGTGCCAGTAGTATTGTAAATGAGCAGTTCTTC. The chain joins TRBV19 to TRBJ2-1; the D is unclear. This CDR3 is 11 amino acids long. Germline CDR1 LNHDA, CDR2 SQIVND (reference sequence). V was clipped by 3 bases and J by 7 bases, with 4 bases between them. The full variable domain, rest sourced from reference TRBV19 and TRBJ2-1, is DGGITQSPKYLFRKEGQNVTLSCEQNLNHDAMYWYRQDPGQGLRLIYYSQIVNDFQKGDIAEGYSVSREKKESFPLTVTSAQKNPTAFYLCASSIVNEQFFGPGTRLTVL.

CDR3 in DNA: TGTGCCAGCAGCTTAGCCGGTAAGCTAGCGAACAATGAGCAGTTCTTC. Translating it yields CASSLAGKLANNEQFF. The chain has TRBV11-3 and TRBJ2-1, with D maybe TRBD2 (6 bases). This CDR3 contains 16 residues. Between the trimmed V and J ends, which lost 1 base and 5 bases, there was a span of 15 bases. Germline CDR1 is SGHNT and CDR2 is YENEEA.

The CDR3 loop reads CASSPQLGYEQYF. The CDR3 DNA is TGTGCCAGCAGCCCTCAACTAGGCTACGAGCAGTACTTC. This sequence joins TRBV7-2 and TRBJ2-7, with a possible D match to TRBD2 (5 bases). The CDR3 is 13 residues long. Germline CDR1 reads SGHTA; CDR2 reads FQGNSA. With 5 bases removed from V and 3 bases from J, the gap between germline ends came to 11 bases.

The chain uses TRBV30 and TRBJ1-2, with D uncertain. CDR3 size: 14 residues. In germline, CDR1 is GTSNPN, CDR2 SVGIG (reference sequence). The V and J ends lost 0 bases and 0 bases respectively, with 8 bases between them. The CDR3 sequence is CAWSVGGTNYGYTF. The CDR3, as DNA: TGTGCCTGGAGTGTAGGCGGAACTAACTATGGCTACACCTTC.

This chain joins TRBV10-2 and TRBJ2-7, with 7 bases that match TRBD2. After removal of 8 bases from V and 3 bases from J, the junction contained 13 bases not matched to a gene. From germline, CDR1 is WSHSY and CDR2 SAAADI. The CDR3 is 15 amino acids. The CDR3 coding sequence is TGCGCCAGCTTCAAAACGGGACTACCAGGCTACGAGCAGTACTTC. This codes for CASFKTGLPGYEQYF.

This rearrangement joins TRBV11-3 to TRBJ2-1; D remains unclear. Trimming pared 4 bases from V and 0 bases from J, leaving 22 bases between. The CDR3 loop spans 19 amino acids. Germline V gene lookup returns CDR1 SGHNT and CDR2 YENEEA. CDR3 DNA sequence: TGTGCCAGCAGCTCAGTCGACATTGGTGAACAAAGCTCCTACAATGAGCAGTTCTTC. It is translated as CASSSVDIGEQSSYNEQFF.

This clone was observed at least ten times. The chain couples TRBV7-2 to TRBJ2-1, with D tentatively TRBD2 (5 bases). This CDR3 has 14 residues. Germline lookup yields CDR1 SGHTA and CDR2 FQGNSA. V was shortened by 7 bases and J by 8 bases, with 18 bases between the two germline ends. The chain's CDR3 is CASTNNLASDEQFF. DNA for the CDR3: TGTGCCAGCACAAACAACCTAGCCTCCGATGAGCAGTTCTTC.

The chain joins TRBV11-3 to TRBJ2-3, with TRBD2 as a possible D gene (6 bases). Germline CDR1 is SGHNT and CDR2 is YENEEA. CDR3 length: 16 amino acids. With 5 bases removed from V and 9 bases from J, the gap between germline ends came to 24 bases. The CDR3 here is CASSRVRDSLRETQYF. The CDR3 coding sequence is TGTGCCAGCAGCCGGGTGCGGGACTCCCTTCGGGAGACGCAGTATTTT.

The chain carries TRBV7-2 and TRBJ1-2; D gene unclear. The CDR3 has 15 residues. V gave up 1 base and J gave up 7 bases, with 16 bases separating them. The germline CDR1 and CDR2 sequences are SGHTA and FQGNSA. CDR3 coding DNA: TGTGCCAGCAGCTTAGAGCCCCAAGGTCGGGGTGGCTACACCTTC. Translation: CASSLEPQGRGGYTF.

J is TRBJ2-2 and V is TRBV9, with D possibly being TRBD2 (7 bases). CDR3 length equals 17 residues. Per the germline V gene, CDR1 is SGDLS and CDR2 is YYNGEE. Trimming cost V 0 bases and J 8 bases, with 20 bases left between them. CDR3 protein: CASSVDGGRLPTGELFF. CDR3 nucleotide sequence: TGTGCCAGCAGCGTAGACGGGGGGCGCCTTCCTACAGGGGAGCTGTTTTTT.

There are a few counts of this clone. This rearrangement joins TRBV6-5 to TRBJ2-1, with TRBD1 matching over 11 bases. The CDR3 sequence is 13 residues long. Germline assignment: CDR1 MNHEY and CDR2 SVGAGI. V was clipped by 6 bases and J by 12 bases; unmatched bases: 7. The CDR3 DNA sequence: TGTGCCAGCAGAGGACAGGGGGCGAGCGGGCAGTTCTTC. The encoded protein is CASRGQGASGQFF.

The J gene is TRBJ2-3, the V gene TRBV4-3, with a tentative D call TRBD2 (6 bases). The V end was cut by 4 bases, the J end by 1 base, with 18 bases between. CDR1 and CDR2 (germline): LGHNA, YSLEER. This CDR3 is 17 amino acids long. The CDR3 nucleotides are TGCGCCAGCAGCCTTCGGGACTTTCTTCAGGGCACAGATACGCAGTATTTT. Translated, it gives CASSLRDFLQGTDTQYF.